The TCR beta chain under discussion was sequenced for a study of a mutant IDH1 vaccine in newly diagnosed glioma. Time point noted: week 11, during vaccination. One vaccine dose held 300 ug of mutant IDH1 20-mer peptide and came with topical imiquimod. About this clone: Its antigen is as yet unknown.

This CDR3 spans 12 amino acids. Germline V gene lookup returns CDR1 SGHNT and CDR2 YYREEE (reference sequence). V lost 2 bases and J lost 3, with 5 bases in between. The method was immunoSEQ multiplex PCR; TCRdb's version includes in-frame clones alone and lacks a portion of them. Altogether about 110,000 clones are present, 90% being singletons, with the ten largest covering under 0.8%. The genes are TRBV5-4 and TRBJ1-1; D is uncertain. This sequence was found in a woman in her forties or fifties with glioma. Sequenced material: PBMCs, taken from a glioma patient whose treatment included an IDH1 peptide vaccine. The CDR3 spells CASSLGYTEAFF. CDR3 in DNA: TGTGCCAGCAGCTTAGGGTACACTGAAGCTTTCTTT.